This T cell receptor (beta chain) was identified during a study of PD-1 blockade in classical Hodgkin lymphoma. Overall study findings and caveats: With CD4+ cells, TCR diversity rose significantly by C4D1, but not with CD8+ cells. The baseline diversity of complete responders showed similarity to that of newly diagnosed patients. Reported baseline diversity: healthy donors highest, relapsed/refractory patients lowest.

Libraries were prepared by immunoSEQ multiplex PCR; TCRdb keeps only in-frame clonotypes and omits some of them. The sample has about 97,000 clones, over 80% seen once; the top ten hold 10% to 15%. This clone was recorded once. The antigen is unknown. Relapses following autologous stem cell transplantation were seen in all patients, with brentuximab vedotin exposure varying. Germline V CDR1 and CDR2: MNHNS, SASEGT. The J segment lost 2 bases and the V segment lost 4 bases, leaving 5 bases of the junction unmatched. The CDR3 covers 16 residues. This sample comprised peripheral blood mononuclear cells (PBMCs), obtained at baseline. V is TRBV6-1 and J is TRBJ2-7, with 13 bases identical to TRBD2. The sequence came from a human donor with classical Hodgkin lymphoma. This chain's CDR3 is CASSALTSGRPYEQYF. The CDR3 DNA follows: TGTGCCAGCAGTGCCCTGACTAGCGGGAGGCCCTACGAGCAGTACTTC.